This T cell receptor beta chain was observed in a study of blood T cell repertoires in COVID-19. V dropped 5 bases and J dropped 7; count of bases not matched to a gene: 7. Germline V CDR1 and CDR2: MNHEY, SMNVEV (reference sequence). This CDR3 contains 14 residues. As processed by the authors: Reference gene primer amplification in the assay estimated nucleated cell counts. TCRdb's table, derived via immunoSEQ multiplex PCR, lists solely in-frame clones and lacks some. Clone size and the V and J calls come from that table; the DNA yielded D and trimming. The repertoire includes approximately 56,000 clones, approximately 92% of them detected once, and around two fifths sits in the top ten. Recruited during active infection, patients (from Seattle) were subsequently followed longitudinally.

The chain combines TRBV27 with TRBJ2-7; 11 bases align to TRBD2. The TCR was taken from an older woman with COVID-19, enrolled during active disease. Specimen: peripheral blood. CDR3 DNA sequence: TGTGCCAGCAGTGGGGCTAGCGGGAGGAGGGAGCAGTACTTC. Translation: CASSGASGRREQYF.